This TCR beta chain appears in the sequencing data of a study of T cell changes during pregnancy in multiple sclerosis. The germline V gene has CDR1 SGDLS and CDR2 YYNGEE. V lost 4 bases to trimming and J lost 2 bases; unmatched junction nucleotides: 6. The CDR3 sequence is 17 residues long. The table came from immunoSEQ multiplex PCR; TCRdb's copy has only in-frame clones and leaves some out. The table records around 72,000 clones, around 91% of them present only once. Sequences were derived from peripheral blood, sampled in the third trimester of pregnancy. The chain carries TRBV9 and TRBJ2-1; 13 bases are shared with TRBD2. The receptor was isolated from a female donor in good health, enrolled as a control in a pregnancy study. The CDR3 DNA sequence: TGTGCCAGCAGCCCTCGGGGGACTAGCGGGACCTACAATGAGCAGTTCTTC. As protein: CASSPRGTSGTYNEQFF.